This T cell receptor (beta chain) was recorded in a study of blood T cell repertoires in COVID-19. Study-wide context: Samples of COVID-19 (acute and convalescent) were obtained from the United States, Italy and Spain.

Original handling: From reference gene primer amplification, estimates of nucleated cell counts were derived. Using immunoSEQ multiplex PCR, the repertoire was profiled, and TCRdb retains in-frame clones only, with some absent. V and J calls and clone size are as listed in that table; D and trimming were resolved from the DNA. The sample lists 150,000 to 200,000 clones; about 83% were seen once. CDR1 and CDR2 from the germline V gene are SGHRS and YFSETQ. The length of the CDR3 is 16 residues. Trimming pared 0 bases from V and 7 bases from J, leaving 16 bases between. This chain joins TRBV5-1 and TRBJ2-2; D is undetermined. The clonotype comes from a human donor in a cohort sampled during active COVID-19. The sequencing input was peripheral blood. The DNA for the CDR3 is TGCGCCAGCAGCTTGGCCATCTCACTGGTCGGCGGGGAGCTGTTTTTT. It encodes CASSLAISLVGGELFF.